This note documents a single T cell receptor beta chain sequence. Antigen unknown. The sample comes from a study of CD8+ T cells in alopecia areata. Study overall: Treated patients received oral tofacitinib, 5 to 10 mg twice daily. People stayed on tofacitinib for 6 to 18 months, then stopped the drug for 6 months.

Broader study findings: Scalp sequencing also captures normal skin's resident alphabeta T cells.

Investigators isolated RNA and reverse transcribed it into cDNA to act as the sequencing template. Some clones are missing from TCRdb's copy, which holds only in-frame ones; the method was immunoSEQ multiplex PCR. The sample holds over 150,000 clones; roughly 60% are singletons and the top ten take around 1.8%. Trimming left V 8 bases short and J 4 bases short, with 14 bases between. This CDR3 contains 13 residues. The germline V gene encodes CDR1 SGHTA and CDR2 FQGNSA. V gene TRBV7-2 combines with J gene TRBJ2-5, with D maybe TRBD2 (5 bases). The sequence was obtained from a human donor with alopecia areata. This specimen was CD4+ T cells sorted from blood, taken at week 0. The CDR3 sequence is CASFRGVGETQYF. The DNA of the CDR3 is TGTGCCAGCTTCCGGGGAGTCGGAGAGACCCAGTACTTC.